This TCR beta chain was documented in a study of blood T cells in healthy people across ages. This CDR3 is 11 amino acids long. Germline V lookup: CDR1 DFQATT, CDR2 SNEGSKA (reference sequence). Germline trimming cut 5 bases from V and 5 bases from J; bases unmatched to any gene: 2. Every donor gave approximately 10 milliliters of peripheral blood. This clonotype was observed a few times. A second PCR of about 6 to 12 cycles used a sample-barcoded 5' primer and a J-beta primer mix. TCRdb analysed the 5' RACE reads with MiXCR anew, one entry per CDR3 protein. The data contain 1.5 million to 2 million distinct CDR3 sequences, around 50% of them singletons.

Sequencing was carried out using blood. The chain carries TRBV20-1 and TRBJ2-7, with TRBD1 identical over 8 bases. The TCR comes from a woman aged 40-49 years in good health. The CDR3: CSAGQGNEQYF. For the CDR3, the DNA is TGCAGTGCTGGACAGGGAAACGAGCAGTACTTC.